The 13 T cell receptor beta chains below were found in one sample sequenced in a study of T cell responses to AZD1222 COVID-19 vaccine. Measured with immunoSEQ multiplex PCR; TCRdb has only the in-frame clones, and not every one. The top ten clones hold around 6.9% of a sample with 120,000 or so clones, 90% of them seen once. Sample: peripheral blood, taken on day 0 of AZD1222 vaccination. Source of these receptors: an adult in good health.

As regards this clone: One junction end disagrees with the germline gene, perhaps due to a read error. The V and J genes are TRBV19 and TRBJ1-3, with unresolved D. The CDR3 extends over 12 amino acids. Per germline, CDR1 LNHDA and CDR2 SQIVND (reference sequence). The CDR3 loop reads CANSRIRNTIYF. CDR3 sequence (DNA): TGTGCCAATAGTCGCATCCGGAACACCATATATTTT.

The rearrangement links TRBV5-1 to TRBJ1-2; TRBD1 matches 9 bases. CDR3 length: 13 amino acids. Germline V gene data show CDR1 as SGHRS and CDR2 as YFSETQ. V was pared by 5 bases and J by 2 bases, with 1 base of the junction left unmatched. The CDR3 DNA sequence: TGCGCCAGCAGGACAGGGGGAAACTATGGCTACACCTTC. It translates to CASRTGGNYGYTF.

The chain links TRBV28 to TRBJ1-5; possible D gene TRBD1, 5 bases. From germline, CDR1 is MDHEN and CDR2 SYDVKM. The CDR3 totals 14 residues. Trimming removed 2 bases at V and 7 bases at J, with 12 bases between. CDR3 loop: CASSLLGRGQPQHF. The CDR3, as DNA: TGTGCCAGCAGTTTACTGGGAAGGGGCCAGCCCCAGCATTTT.

The chain carries TRBV4-3 and TRBJ1-5; D is unresolved. With 2 bases removed from V and 4 bases from J, the gap between germline ends came to 12 bases. Germline-derived CDR1 and CDR2 are LGHNA and YSLEER. CDR3 length: 15 amino acids. Written as DNA, the CDR3 is TGCGCCAGCAGCCAAATGGTTAACGGGAATCAGCCCCAGCATTTT. Translating gives CASSQMVNGNQPQHF.

V is TRBV19 and J is TRBJ2-6, with 7 bases lining up with TRBD1. The CDR3 runs 17 residues. The V gene's germline CDR1 is LNHDA and CDR2 SQIVND (reference sequence). Trimming at V came to 5 bases and at J to 2 bases, leaving 9 bases not matched to a gene. The CDR3: CASSLRQGHAGANVLTF. CDR3 DNA sequence: TGTGCCAGTAGTCTTCGACAGGGACATGCTGGGGCCAACGTCCTGACTTTC.

The CDR3, as DNA: TGTGCCAGCAGTAAGGGACTAGCGGGAGGGCCGGGCATTCAGTACTTC. It translates to CASSKGLAGGPGIQYF. The rearrangement uses TRBV28 and TRBJ2-4; TRBD2 matches 16 bases. This CDR3 contains 16 residues. The junction had 7 bases not matched to a gene; V was cut back by 5 bases and J by 9 bases. CDR1 MDHEN and CDR2 SYDVKM come from the germline V gene.

This chain connects TRBV7-2 to TRBJ1-4; D remains unclear. This CDR3 has 15 residues. With 0 bases removed from V and 0 bases from J, the gap between germline ends came to 5 bases. From germline, CDR1 is SGHTA and CDR2 FQGNSA. The CDR3 protein is CASSLAVATNEKLFF. The CDR3 DNA is TGTGCCAGCAGCTTAGCTGTTGCAACTAATGAAAAACTGTTTTTT.

This clone occurred once. The gene calls are TRBV7-2 and TRBJ2-1, with D uncertain. Trimming removed 5 bases from V and 0 bases from J, with 17 bases in between. Germline-derived CDR1 and CDR2 are SGHTA and FQGNSA. This CDR3 contains 17 residues. CDR3 sequence: CASSPALRVSSYNEQFF. CDR3 DNA sequence: TGTGCCAGCAGCCCTGCTCTTCGCGTTAGCTCCTACAATGAGCAGTTCTTC. The full variable domain, completed using reference TRBV7-2 and TRBJ2-1, is GAGVSQSPSNKVTEKGKDVELRCDPISGHTALYWYRQSLGQGLEFLIYFQGNSAPDKSGLPSDRFSAERTGGSVSTLTIQRTQQEDSAVYLCASSPALRVSSYNEQFFGPGTRLTVL.

The chain recombines TRBV6-2 or TRBV6-3 with TRBJ1-4; 7 positions agree with TRBD1. From germline, CDR1 is MNHEY and CDR2 SVGEGT. CDR3 size: 12 residues. The junction had 1 base not matched to a gene; V was cut back by 6 bases and J by 6 bases. The DNA for the CDR3 is TGTGCCAGCAGCGACAGGGATGAAAAACTGTTTTTT. Translation: CASSDRDEKLFF.

The chain recombines TRBV12-3 or TRBV12-4 with TRBJ1-1; TRBD1 matches at 7 bases. V gave up 6 bases and J gave up 7 bases; unmatched junction bases: 5. The CDR3 sequence is 12 residues long. The CDR3, as DNA: TGTGCCAGCAGGCGACAGGGCGGTGAAGCTTTCTTT. Translating gives CASRRQGGEAFF.

The chain employs TRBV10-3 and TRBJ2-1; D is possibly TRBD2 (6 bases). Trimming stripped 3 bases from V and 0 bases from J, with 15 bases between. Germline V gives CDR1 ENHRY, CDR2 SYGVKD. This CDR3 region has 17 residues. The chain's CDR3 is CAISDSLAGSSYNEQFF. The CDR3 DNA is TGTGCCATCAGTGACTCACTGGCGGGGAGCTCCTACAATGAGCAGTTCTTC.

The V and J genes are TRBV18 and TRBJ1-5; the D is unclear. The CDR3 is 13 amino acids. V shed 2 bases and J shed 4 bases, with 6 bases lying between them. Looked up from germline, CDR1 is KGHSH and CDR2 is LQKENI. The DNA for the CDR3 is TGTGCCAGCTCACCAAACCGTAATCAGCCCCAGCATTTT. Protein: CASSPNRNQPQHF.

The V call is TRBV3-1 (or the pseudogene TRBV3-2), the J call TRBJ1-2, with TRBD1 identical over 9 bases. This CDR3 has 16 residues. The germline CDR1 and CDR2 sequences are LGHDT and YNNKEL (reference sequence). V lost 5 bases to trimming and J lost 7 bases; unmatched junction nucleotides: 14. The CDR3 bases are TGTGCCAGCAGCACCCGACCCGGGACAGGGAAGCGTGGCTACACCTTC. It yields the protein CASSTRPGTGKRGYTF.